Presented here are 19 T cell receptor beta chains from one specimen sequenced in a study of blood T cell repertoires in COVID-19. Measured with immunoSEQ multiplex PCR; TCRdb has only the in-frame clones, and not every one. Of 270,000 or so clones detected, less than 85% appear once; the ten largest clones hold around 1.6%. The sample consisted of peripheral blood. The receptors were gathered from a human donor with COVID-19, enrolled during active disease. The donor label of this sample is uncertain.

The DNA of the CDR3 is TGTGCCAGCTCTGGCCGAGGACAGGGTGGGACCCAGTACTTC. Amino acid sequence: CASSGRGQGGTQYF. The chain has TRBV6-5 and TRBJ2-5, with 8 bases identical to TRBD1. The CDR3 consists of 14 residues. The V gene's germline CDR1 is MNHEY and CDR2 SVGAGI. J gave up 7 bases and V 8 bases, and 12 bases lay outside the gene matches.

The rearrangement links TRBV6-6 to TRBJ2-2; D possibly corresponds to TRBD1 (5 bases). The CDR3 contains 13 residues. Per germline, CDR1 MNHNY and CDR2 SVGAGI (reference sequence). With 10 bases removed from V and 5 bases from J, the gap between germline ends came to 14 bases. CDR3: CATSGIRTGELFF. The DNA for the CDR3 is TGTGCCACCTCAGGGATTAGGACCGGGGAGCTGTTTTTT.

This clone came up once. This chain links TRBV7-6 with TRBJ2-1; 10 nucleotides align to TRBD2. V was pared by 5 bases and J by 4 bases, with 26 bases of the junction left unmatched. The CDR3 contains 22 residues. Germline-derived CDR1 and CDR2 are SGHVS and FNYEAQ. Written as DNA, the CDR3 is TGTGCCAGCAGCCCCGGGGGAGTCAGGGGTGCGAGCGGGAGGGGCCCTTACAATGAGCAGTTCTTC. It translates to CASSPGGVRGASGRGPYNEQFF.

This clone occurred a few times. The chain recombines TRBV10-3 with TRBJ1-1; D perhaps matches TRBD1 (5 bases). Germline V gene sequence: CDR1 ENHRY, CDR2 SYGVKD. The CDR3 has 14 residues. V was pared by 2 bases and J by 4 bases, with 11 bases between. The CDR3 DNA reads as TGTGCCATCAGTGAGGAAGGGGCGGCCACTGAAGCTTTCTTT. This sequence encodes CAISEEGAATEAFF.

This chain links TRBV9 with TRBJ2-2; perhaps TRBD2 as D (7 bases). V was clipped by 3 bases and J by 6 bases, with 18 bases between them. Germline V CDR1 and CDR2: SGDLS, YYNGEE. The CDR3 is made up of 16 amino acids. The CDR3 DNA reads TGTGCCAGCAGCGCCCCCAGGGGAGGGCCGGCCGGGGAGCTGTTTTTT. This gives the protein CASSAPRGGPAGELFF.

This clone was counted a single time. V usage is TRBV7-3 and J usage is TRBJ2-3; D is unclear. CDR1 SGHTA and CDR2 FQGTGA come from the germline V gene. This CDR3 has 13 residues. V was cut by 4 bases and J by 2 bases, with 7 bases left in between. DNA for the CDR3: TGTGCCAGCAGCTCCAGACACACAGATACGCAGTATTTT. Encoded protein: CASSSRHTDTQYF. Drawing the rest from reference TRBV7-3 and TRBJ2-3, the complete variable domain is GAGVSQTPSNKVTEKGKYVELRCDPISGHTALYWYRQSLGQGPEFLIYFQGTGAADDSGLPNDRFFAVRPEGSVSTLKIQRTERGDSAVYLCASSSRHTDTQYFGPGTRLTVL.

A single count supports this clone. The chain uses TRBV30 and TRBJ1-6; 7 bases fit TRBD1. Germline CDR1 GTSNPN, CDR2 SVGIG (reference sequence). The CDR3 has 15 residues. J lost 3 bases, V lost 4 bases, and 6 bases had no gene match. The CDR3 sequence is CAWKWAGGYNSPLHF. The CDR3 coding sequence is TGTGCCTGGAAGTGGGCAGGGGGCTATAATTCACCCCTCCACTTT.

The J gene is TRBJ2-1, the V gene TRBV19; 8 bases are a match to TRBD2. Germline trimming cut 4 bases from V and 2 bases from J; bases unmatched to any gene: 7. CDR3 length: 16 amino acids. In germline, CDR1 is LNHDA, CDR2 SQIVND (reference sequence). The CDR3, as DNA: TGTGCCAGTAGTACACCGGGACTAGTCACCTACAATGAGCAGTTCTTC. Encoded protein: CASSTPGLVTYNEQFF.

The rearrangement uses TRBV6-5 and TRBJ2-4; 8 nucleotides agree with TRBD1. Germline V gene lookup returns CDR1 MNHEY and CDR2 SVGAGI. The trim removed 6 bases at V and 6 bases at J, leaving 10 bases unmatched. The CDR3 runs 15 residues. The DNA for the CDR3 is TGTGCCAGCAGCCGATCTCAGGGGGCCCTAAACATTCAGTACTTC. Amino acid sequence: CASSRSQGALNIQYF.

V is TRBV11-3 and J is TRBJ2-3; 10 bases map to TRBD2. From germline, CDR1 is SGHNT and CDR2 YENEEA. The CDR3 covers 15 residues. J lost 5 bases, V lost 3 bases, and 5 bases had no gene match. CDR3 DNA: TGTGCCAGCAGCTTGACTCGGACTAGCGGAGATACGCAGTATTTT. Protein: CASSLTRTSGDTQYF.

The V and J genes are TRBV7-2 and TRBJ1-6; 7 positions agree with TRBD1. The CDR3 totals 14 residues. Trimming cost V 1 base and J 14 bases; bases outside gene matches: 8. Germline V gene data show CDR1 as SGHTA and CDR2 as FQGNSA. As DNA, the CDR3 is TGTGCCAGCAGCTTAGTACAGGGGAACCCCACCCTCCACTTT. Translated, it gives CASSLVQGNPTLHF.

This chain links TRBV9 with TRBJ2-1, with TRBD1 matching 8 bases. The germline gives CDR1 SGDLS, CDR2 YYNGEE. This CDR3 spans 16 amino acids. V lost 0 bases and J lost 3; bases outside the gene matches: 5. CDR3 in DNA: TGTGCCAGCAGCGTAGATTCAGGGGGCGACTACAATGAGCAGTTCTTC. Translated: CASSVDSGGDYNEQFF.

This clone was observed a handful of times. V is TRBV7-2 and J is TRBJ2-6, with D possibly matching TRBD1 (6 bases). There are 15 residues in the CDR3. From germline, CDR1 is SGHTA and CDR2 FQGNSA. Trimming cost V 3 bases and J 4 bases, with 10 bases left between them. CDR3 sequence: CASSFLGAGANVLTF. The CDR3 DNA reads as TGTGCCAGCAGCTTCCTGGGGGCCGGGGCCAACGTCCTGACTTTC.

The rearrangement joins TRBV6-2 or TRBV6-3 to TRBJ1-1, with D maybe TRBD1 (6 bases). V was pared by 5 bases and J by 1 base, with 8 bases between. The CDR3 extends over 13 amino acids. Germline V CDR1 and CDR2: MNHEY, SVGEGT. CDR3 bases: TGTGCCAGCAGTAAGACAGGGAACACTGAAGCTTTCTTT. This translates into CASSKTGNTEAFF.

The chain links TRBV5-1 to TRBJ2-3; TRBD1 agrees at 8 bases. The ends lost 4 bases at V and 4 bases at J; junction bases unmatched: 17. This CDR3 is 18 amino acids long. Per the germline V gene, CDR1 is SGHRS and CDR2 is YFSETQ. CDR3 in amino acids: CASSRAIGQGQTPDTQYF. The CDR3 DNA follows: TGCGCCAGCAGCCGCGCCATCGGACAGGGACAGACCCCAGATACGCAGTATTTT.

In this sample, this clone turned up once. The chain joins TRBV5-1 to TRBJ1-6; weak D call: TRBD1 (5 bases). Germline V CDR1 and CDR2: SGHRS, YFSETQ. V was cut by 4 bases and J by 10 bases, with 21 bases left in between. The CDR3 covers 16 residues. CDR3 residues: CASSAATGTVRSPLHF. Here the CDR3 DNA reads TGCGCCAGCAGCGCGGCTACCGGGACTGTTCGGTCACCCCTCCACTTT.

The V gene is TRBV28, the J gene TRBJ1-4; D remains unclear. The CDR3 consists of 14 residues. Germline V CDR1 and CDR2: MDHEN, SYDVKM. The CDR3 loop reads CASGRSSTNEKLFF. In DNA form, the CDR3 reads TGTGCAAGTGGCAGGTCTTCAACTAATGAAAAACTGTTTTTT. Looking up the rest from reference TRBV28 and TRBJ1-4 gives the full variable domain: DVKVTQSSRYLVKRTGEKVFLECVQDMDHENMFWYRQDPGLGLRLIYFSYDVKMKEKGDIPEGYSVSREKKERFSLILESASTNQTSMYLCASGRSSTNEKLFFGSGTQLSVL.

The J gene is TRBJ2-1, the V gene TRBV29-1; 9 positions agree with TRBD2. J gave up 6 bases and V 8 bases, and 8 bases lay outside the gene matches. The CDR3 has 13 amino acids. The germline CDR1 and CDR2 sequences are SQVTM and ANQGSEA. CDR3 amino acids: CSSLGGRANEQFF. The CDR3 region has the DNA TGCAGCTCCCTTGGCGGGAGGGCCAATGAGCAGTTCTTC.

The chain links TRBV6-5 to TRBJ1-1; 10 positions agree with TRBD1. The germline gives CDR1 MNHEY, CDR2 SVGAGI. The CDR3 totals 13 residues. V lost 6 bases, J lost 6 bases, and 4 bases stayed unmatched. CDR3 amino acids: CASSSGTGAEAFF. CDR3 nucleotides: TGTGCCAGCAGCTCCGGGACAGGGGCTGAAGCTTTCTTT.